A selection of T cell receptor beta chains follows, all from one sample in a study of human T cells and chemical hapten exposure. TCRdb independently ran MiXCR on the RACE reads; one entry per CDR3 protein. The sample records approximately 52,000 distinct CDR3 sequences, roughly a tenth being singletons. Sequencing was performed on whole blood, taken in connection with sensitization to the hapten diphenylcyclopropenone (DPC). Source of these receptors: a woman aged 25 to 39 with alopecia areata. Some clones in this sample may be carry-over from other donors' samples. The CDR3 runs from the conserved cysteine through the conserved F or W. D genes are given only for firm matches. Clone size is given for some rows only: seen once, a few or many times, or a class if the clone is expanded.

CSARDPGGNNQPQHF	TGCAGTGCTAGAGATCCAGGGGGAAACAATCAGCCCCAGCATTTT	TRBJ1-5	TRBV20-1	.	TRBD1
CASSHRTGILDYGYTF	TGTGCCAGCAGCCATCGGACAGGGATCCTCGACTATGGCTACACCTTC	TRBJ1-2	TRBV3-1	.	TRBD1
CASSSMTGTGESYGYTF	TGCGCCAGCAGCTCCATGACCGGGACAGGGGAGAGCTATGGCTACACCTTC	TRBJ1-2	TRBV5-1	.	TRBD1
CASSLRPGSYEQYF	TGTGCCAGCAGCTTACGCCCGGGGAGCTACGAGCAGTACTTC	TRBJ2-7	TRBV7-2	few	.
CASSFWDRVDEQFF	TGTGCCAGCAGTTTCTGGGACAGGGTCGATGAGCAGTTCTTC	TRBJ2-1	TRBV27	few	TRBD1
CASSMGQGSGQPQHF	TGTGCCAGTAGTATGGGACAGGGTTCAGGTCAGCCCCAGCATTTT	TRBJ1-5	TRBV19	.	TRBD1
CSASGGVAEQYF	TGCAGTGCGAGCGGGGGAGTTGCTGAGCAGTACTTC	TRBJ2-7	TRBV20-1	.	TRBD2
CASSSGLAGGRETQYF	TGTGCCAGCAGCTCCGGACTAGCGGGGGGGAGAGAGACCCAGTACTTC	TRBJ2-5	TRBV5-4	few	TRBD2
CSALRPNQPQHF	TGCAGTGCTCTACGTCCTAATCAGCCCCAGCATTTT	TRBJ1-5	TRBV20-1	many	.
CASRQTWTDSGANVLTF	TGTGCCAGCAGGCAGACGTGGACAGACTCTGGGGCCAACGTCCTGACTTTC	TRBJ2-6	TRBV7-8	.	.
CSVVKLRDRSYEQYF	TGCAGCGTTGTAAAATTGAGGGACAGATCCTACGAGCAGTACTTC	TRBJ2-7	TRBV29-1	.	TRBD1
CASIGGGNQPQHF	TGTGCCAGCATAGGGGGGGGCAATCAGCCCCAGCATTTT	TRBJ1-5	TRBV28	many	.
CASSPGRRVTDTQYF	TGTGCCAGCAGCCCCGGAAGAAGGGTGACAGATACGCAGTATTTT	TRBJ2-3	TRBV12-3/TRBV12-4	.	.
CASSLGSNTEAFF	TGTGCCAGCAGTTTAGGTTCGAACACTGAAGCTTTCTTT	TRBJ1-1	TRBV28	many	.
CASSFGQDGSPLHF	TGTGCCAGCAGCTTCGGTCAGGACGGATCACCCCTCCACTTT	TRBJ1-6	TRBV7-9	many	.
CASSPDSLHYSNQPQHF	TGTGCCAGCAGTCCCGACTCGCTCCATTATAGCAATCAGCCCCAGCATTTT	TRBJ1-5	TRBV12-3/TRBV12-4	few	.
CASTSSGDRVSGKLFF	TGTGCCAGCACCTCTTCCGGGGACAGGGTAAGCGGAAAACTGTTTTTT	TRBJ1-4	TRBV5-6	.	TRBD1
CASSPGTDLNQPQHF	TGTGCCAGCTCACCAGGGACCGACCTAAATCAGCCCCAGCATTTT	TRBJ1-5	TRBV18	.	.
CASSSGVRYYGYTF	TGTGCCAGCTCCTCAGGAGTCCGCTACTATGGCTACACCTTC	TRBJ1-2	TRBV25-1	.	.
CAISEGQPYEQYF	TGTGCCATCAGTGAGGGACAGCCCTACGAGCAGTACTTC	TRBJ2-7	TRBV10-3	.	.
CASSQGRNDQPQHF	TGTGCCAGCAGCCAAGGACGGAACGATCAGCCCCAGCATTTT	TRBJ1-5	TRBV4-2	.	.
CASSFRLGRGEQYF	TGTGCCAGCAGTTTTCGTTTGGGCAGGGGAGAGCAGTACTTC	TRBJ2-7	TRBV12-3/TRBV12-4	many	.
CASSQDMGGDTEAFF	TGTGCCAGCAGCCAAGATATGGGTGGTGACACTGAAGCTTTCTTT	TRBJ1-1	TRBV3-1	many	.
CAIRDTDTQYF	TGTGCCATCAGGGACACAGATACGCAGTATTTT	TRBJ2-3	TRBV10-3	many	.
CATSSGTYEQYF	TGTGCCACCAGCAGCGGGACCTACGAGCAGTACTTC	TRBJ2-7	TRBV15	.	.
CASSQEDREGNEQFF	TGCGCCAGCAGCCAGGAGGACAGGGAGGGCAATGAGCAGTTCTTC	TRBJ2-1	TRBV4-3	many	.
CASSSRTTGQPQHF	TGTGCCAGCAGTTCCCGCACCACCGGTCAGCCCCAGCATTTT	TRBJ1-5	TRBV28	.	.
CASSQTPGGVTEAFF	TGCGCCAGCAGCCAGACCCCAGGGGGGGTTACTGAAGCTTTCTTT	TRBJ1-1	TRBV4-1	few	TRBD1
CASSEQATEAFF	TGTGCCAGCAGCGAACAGGCTACTGAAGCTTTCTTT	TRBJ1-1	TRBV6-2/TRBV6-3	few	.
CASSYGVPSGARSELFF	TGTGCCAGCAGTTACGGTGTACCGAGCGGGGCCCGATCAGAACTGTTTTTT	TRBJ1-4	TRBV6-6	few	.
CASSLRLGRQETQYF	TGTGCCAGCAGCTTGAGATTGGGACGCCAAGAGACCCAGTACTTC	TRBJ2-5	TRBV5-4	.	.
CASSIDDRNNQPQHF	TGTGCCAGTAGTATAGATGACAGAAACAATCAGCCCCAGCATTTT	TRBJ1-5	TRBV19	.	.
CASSMILGAGTDTQYF	TGTGCCAGCAGCATGATCTTAGGGGCCGGCACAGATACGCAGTATTTT	TRBJ2-3	TRBV7-4	.	.
CSVRDKGEQYF	TGCAGCGTCCGAGACAAGGGCGAGCAGTACTTC	TRBJ2-7	TRBV29-1	.	.
CASSADVNGYRTQYF	TGTGCCAGCAGTGCCGATGTTAATGGTTATCGTACGCAGTATTTT	TRBJ2-3	TRBV12-3/TRBV12-4	many	.
CASSRQGVSTEAFF	TGTGCCAGCAGCCGACAGGGGGTGAGCACTGAAGCTTTCTTT	TRBJ1-1	TRBV12-3/TRBV12-4	many	TRBD1
CTFSGGLTDTQYF	TGCACCTTTAGCGGGGGCCTCACAGATACGCAGTATTTT	TRBJ2-3	TRBV29-1	.	TRBD2
CASSLERNYGYTF	TGTGCCAGCAGCTTGGAAAGAAACTATGGCTACACCTTC	TRBJ1-2	TRBV5-6	many	.
CASSSAPGAAYEQYF	TGTGCCAGCAGCTCGGCCCCGGGAGCCGCCTACGAGCAGTACTTC	TRBJ2-7	TRBV7-2	few	.
CASSIWTGDQPQHF	TGTGCCAGTAGTATTTGGACAGGGGATCAGCCCCAGCATTTT	TRBJ1-5	TRBV19	few	TRBD1
CASSSVRGSPSRGWF	TGTGCCAGCAGCTCCGTAAGGGGGTCCCCTTCCCGTGGGTGGTTC	TRBJ2-4	TRBV7-2	.	.
CASSFRELAGEETQYF	TGTGCCAGCAGTTTTCGGGAACTAGCGGGGGAAGAGACCCAGTACTTC	TRBJ2-5	TRBV6-2/TRBV6-3	.	TRBD2
CASSSGQGGTDTQYF	TGCGCCAGCAGCTCAGGACAGGGGGGGACAGATACGCAGTATTTT	TRBJ2-3	TRBV5-1	many	TRBD1
CASSPTGTGNSPLHF	TGTGCCAGCAGCCCCACCGGGACAGGGAATTCACCCCTCCACTTT	TRBJ1-6	TRBV6-2/TRBV6-3	few	TRBD1
CASSYTDREYNQPQHF	TGTGCCAGCAGTTACACCGACAGGGAATACAATCAGCCCCAGCATTTT	TRBJ1-5	TRBV6-2/TRBV6-3	few	TRBD1
CASSYVISYEQYF	TGTGCCAGCAGTTATGTAATCTCCTACGAGCAGTACTTC	TRBJ2-7	TRBV6-6	many	.
CAITPGVNQPQHF	TGTGCCATCACCCCAGGGGTTAATCAGCCCCAGCATTTT	TRBJ1-5	TRBV10-3	many	.
CATSRDSLAGAPDTQYF	TGTGCCACCAGCAGAGATTCGCTAGCGGGGGCCCCAGATACGCAGTATTTT	TRBJ2-3	TRBV15	few	TRBD2
CASSLYSGATIEQYF	TGCGCCAGCAGCTTATATTCGGGGGCGACTATCGAGCAGTACTTC	TRBJ2-7	TRBV5-1	many	.
CSVGLDNEQFF	TGCAGCGTTGGGCTCGACAATGAGCAGTTCTTC	TRBJ2-1	TRBV29-1	many	.
CASSERLSGSGNTIYF	TGTGCCAGCAGCGAAAGATTATCGGGGTCTGGAAACACCATATATTTT	TRBJ1-3	TRBV2	.	.
CASSPGQGITYGYTF	TGTGCCAGCAGTCCTGGACAGGGGATCACCTATGGCTACACCTTC	TRBJ1-2	TRBV27	.	TRBD1
CASSQVQDRDAFF	TGTGCCAGCAGCCAAGTTCAGGACAGGGACGCTTTCTTT	TRBJ1-1	TRBV4-2	.	TRBD1
CASTVVSGGARQQFF	TGTGCCAGCACCGTCGTCAGCGGGGGGGCAAGACAGCAGTTCTTC	TRBJ2-1	TRBV7-2	many	TRBD2